One and the same sample provided the 31 T cell receptor beta chains below, sequenced in a study of blood T cell repertoires in COVID-19. Only in-frame clones appear in the TCRdb table, and some are missing; sequencing was by immunoSEQ multiplex PCR. This table holds around 300,000 clones, over 80% found once. Sequencing was done on a sample of PBMCs or T cells enriched from blood (not recorded which). The receptors stem from a man between 25 and 39 years old who had recovered from COVID-19.

The chain links TRBV10-1 to TRBJ2-5, with a possible D match to TRBD2 (7 bases). V lost 10 bases and J lost 4, with 28 bases in between. The CDR3 extends over 17 amino acids. In germline, CDR1 is WNHNN, CDR2 SYGVQD (reference sequence). The chain's CDR3 is CAIHPDGGRVYVETQYF. The CDR3 nucleotides read TGCGCCATCCATCCGGACGGGGGGCGCGTCTACGTAGAGACCCAGTACTTC.

The rearrangement uses TRBV5-5 and TRBJ2-6; 11 bases line up with TRBD1. The CDR3 consists of 16 residues. V shed 4 bases and J 12 bases; nucleotides not matched to a gene: 12. Looked up from germline, CDR1 is SGHKS and CDR2 is YYEKEE (reference sequence). CDR3: CASSPDLRDRGVVLTF. CDR3 sequence (DNA): TGTGCCAGCAGCCCCGACCTCCGGGACAGGGGGGTCGTCCTGACTTTC.

This chain joins TRBV15 and TRBJ1-6, with D perhaps matching TRBD1 (5 bases). V lost 0 bases to trimming and J lost 7 bases, with 10 bases between them. Germline loops: CDR1 LNHNV, CDR2 YYDKDF (reference sequence). CDR3 size: 15 residues. CDR3 residues: CATSRDSQGNSPLHF. The CDR3 DNA reads as TGTGCCACCAGCAGAGATAGTCAGGGAAATTCACCCCTCCACTTT.

The chain links TRBV28 to TRBJ1-2; D possibly corresponds to TRBD1 (6 bases). The CDR3 extends over 14 amino acids. The V gene lost 6 bases and the J gene lost 2 bases, with 13 bases spanning the gap. Germline lookup yields CDR1 MDHEN and CDR2 SYDVKM. CDR3 amino acids: CASSLVDRNYGYTF. Here the CDR3 DNA reads TGTGCCAGCAGCCTCGTAGACAGGAACTATGGCTACACCTTC.

Points on this clone: Other DNA sequences in the sample encode the same CDR3. This chain joins TRBV18 and TRBJ2-7; no clear D. The V end was cut by 0 bases, the J end by 0 bases, with 6 bases between. From germline, CDR1 is KGHSH and CDR2 LQKENI. The CDR3 length is 14 residues. The CDR3 sequence is CASSPPGSSYEQYF. In nucleotides, the CDR3 is TGTGCCAGCTCACCACCCGGGTCCTCCTACGAGCAGTACTTC.

Regarding this clone: Within the sample, other DNA sequences also encode this same CDR3. The chain links TRBV28 to TRBJ1-6, with TRBD1 matching 7 bases. In germline, CDR1 is MDHEN, CDR2 SYDVKM. The length of the CDR3 is 14 residues. With V trimmed by 5 bases and J by 6 bases, 4 bases remained unmatched. In nucleotides, the CDR3 is TGTGCCAGCAGTCTGACAGGGACTAATTCACCCCTCCACTTT. Protein product: CASSLTGTNSPLHF.

On this clone: At the DNA level, this CDR3 is encoded by other sequences in the same sample as well. The chain couples TRBV5-1 to TRBJ1-3; 11 positions match TRBD1. The CDR3 loop spans 15 amino acids. Germline V gene lookup returns CDR1 SGHRS and CDR2 YFSETQ. The V gene end was trimmed by 4 bases and the J gene end by 4 bases; junction bases not matched to a gene: 4. The CDR3 spells CASSLGQGVGNTIYF. Here the CDR3 DNA reads TGCGCCAGCAGCCTGGGACAGGGGGTCGGAAACACCATATATTTT.

The chain has TRBV5-1 and TRBJ2-3; 7 bases line up with TRBD1. V lost 0 bases to trimming and J lost 5 bases; unmatched junction nucleotides: 6. The CDR3 loop spans 15 amino acids. CDR1 SGHRS and CDR2 YFSETQ come from the germline V gene. This chain's CDR3 is CASSLGPTGEDTQYF. The CDR3 nucleotides are TGCGCCAGCAGCTTGGGGCCCACAGGGGAAGATACGCAGTATTTT.

The gene calls are TRBV27 and TRBJ1-6; D remains unclear. The CDR3 spans 13 residues. The ends were cut back, 1 base at V and 9 bases at J, with 7 bases in the middle. Germline V gives CDR1 MNHEY, CDR2 SMNVEV (reference sequence). This CDR3 reads CASSLLYSSPLHF. The CDR3 DNA reads TGTGCCAGCAGTTTATTATACAGTTCACCCCTCCACTTT.

This chain uses TRBV25-1 with TRBJ1-6, with 10 nucleotides matching TRBD1. The CDR3 is 13 residues long. Germline CDR1 reads MGHDK; CDR2 reads SYGVNS. The ends lost 6 bases at V and 10 bases at J; junction bases unmatched: 3. CDR3 bases: TGTGCCAGCAGCGGACAGGGGGGCTCACCCCTCCACTTT. Translated, it gives CASSGQGGSPLHF.

The chain has TRBV2 and TRBJ2-2; 13 bases map to TRBD2. This CDR3 is 16 amino acids long. Germline V gene data show CDR1 as SNHLY and CDR2 as FYNNEI. The V and J ends lost 5 bases and 5 bases, in that order; junction bases with no gene match: 5. CDR3 protein: CASSTSGGAETGELFF. The CDR3 bases are TGTGCCAGCAGTACTAGCGGGGGGGCCGAGACCGGGGAGCTGTTTTTT.

In its sample, this clone was seen once. The rearrangement links TRBV3-1 (or the pseudogene TRBV3-2) to TRBJ2-1; the match to TRBD2 covers 8 bases. Germline V gene data show CDR1 as LGHDT and CDR2 as YNNKEL (reference sequence). The V segment lost 0 bases and the J segment 2 bases; nucleotides outside the gene matches: 3. The CDR3 consists of 16 residues. CDR3 residues: CASSQDVGLAYNEQFF. In nucleotides, the CDR3 is TGTGCCAGCAGCCAAGATGTGGGACTAGCCTACAATGAGCAGTTCTTC.

This clone was counted only a few times. The V call is TRBV6-1, the J call TRBJ1-2; 7 nucleotides match TRBD1. The CDR3 covers 15 residues. CDR1 MNHNS and CDR2 SASEGT come from the germline V gene. Trimming cost V 2 bases and J 8 bases; bases outside gene matches: 11. The chain's CDR3 is CASSEKWRQGWGYTF. CDR3 in DNA: TGTGCCAGCAGTGAAAAATGGAGACAGGGCTGGGGCTACACCTTC.

In its sample, this clone was seen a few times. The rearrangement links TRBV19 to TRBJ1-1; 9 bases fit TRBD1. CDR3 length equals 17 residues. The V segment lost 4 bases and the J segment 0 bases; nucleotides outside the gene matches: 9. From germline, CDR1 is LNHDA and CDR2 SQIVND (reference sequence). The CDR3 bases are TGTGCCAGTAGTACCGCCGACAGGGGGAGGATGAACACTGAAGCTTTCTTT. The encoded protein is CASSTADRGRMNTEAFF.

The gene calls are TRBV6-6 and TRBJ1-5; 7 bases line up with TRBD1. The CDR3 has 15 residues. Germline V CDR1 and CDR2: MNHNY, SVGAGI (reference sequence). The trim removed 0 bases at V and 6 bases at J, leaving 5 bases unmatched. The CDR3 loop is CASSYSSGGVQPQHF. Written as DNA, the CDR3 is TGTGCCAGCAGTTACTCCTCAGGGGGAGTTCAGCCCCAGCATTTT.

This clone was observed a single time. J is TRBJ1-2 and V is TRBV16; D might be TRBD1 (6 bases). Trimming shortened V by 2 bases and J by 4 bases, and 8 bases separated the two germline ends. The CDR3 has 13 amino acids. CDR1 KGHSY and CDR2 FQNENV come from the germline V gene. CDR3 nucleotide sequence: TGTGCCAGCAGCCAAGGACAGACCTATGGCTACACCTTC. Protein sequence: CASSQGQTYGYTF.

This clone was detected only once. J is TRBJ1-5 and V is TRBV30; the D is unclear. CDR3 length: 18 amino acids. V lost 0 bases, J lost 2 bases, and 20 bases lay in between. Per the germline V gene, CDR1 is GTSNPN and CDR2 is SVGIG (reference sequence). Here the CDR3 DNA reads TGTGCCTGGAGTGTAAAGGCGTACGGAAGGCGGGGCAATCAGCCCCAGCATTTT. It is translated as CAWSVKAYGRRGNQPQHF.

The rearrangement joins TRBV7-2 to TRBJ1-2; no reliable D call. V was pared by 1 base and J by 7 bases, with 10 bases between. CDR1 is SGHTA, CDR2 FQGNSA, per germline. The CDR3 is 13 amino acids. The CDR3 coding sequence is TGTGCCAGCAGCTTAGACGGTCTTGGTGGCTACACCTTC. Translation gives CASSLDGLGGYTF.

The chain employs TRBV6-5 and TRBJ1-2, with unresolved D. Germline CDR1 is MNHEY and CDR2 is SVGAGI. V was shortened by 0 bases and J by 8 bases, with 10 bases between the two germline ends. The CDR3 spans 13 residues. The CDR3 loop reads CASSYSELEGYTF. The CDR3 nucleotides are TGTGCCAGCAGTTACTCAGAGTTGGAGGGCTACACCTTC.

The V call is TRBV28, the J call TRBJ1-1; TRBD1 matches at 9 bases. The CDR3 sequence is 14 residues long. Trimming cost V 3 bases and J 10 bases; bases outside gene matches: 9. Germline V gene data show CDR1 as MDHEN and CDR2 as SYDVKM. CDR3: CASSFADRGAAAFF. CDR3 coding DNA: TGTGCCAGCAGTTTTGCGGACAGGGGTGCGGCAGCTTTCTTT.

J is TRBJ1-6 and V is TRBV5-1; D not resolved. This CDR3 comprises 14 residues. The V end was cut by 3 bases, the J end by 8 bases, with 12 bases between. Germline V gene sequence: CDR1 SGHRS, CDR2 YFSETQ. The CDR3 loop reads CASSSGSSDSPLHF. The CDR3 coding sequence is TGCGCCAGCAGCTCGGGGAGCAGTGATTCACCCCTCCACTTT.

This clone showed up just a few times. V and J are TRBV19 and TRBJ1-3; the D gene is possibly TRBD1 (5 bases). The CDR3 consists of 16 residues. Germline V gene sequence: CDR1 LNHDA, CDR2 SQIVND (reference sequence). Trimming took off 5 bases at V and 0 bases at J, with 14 bases between the two ends. CDR3 nucleotides: TGTGCCAGTAGTCGGAGAGGACAAGACTCTGGAAACACCATATATTTT. It codes for CASSRRGQDSGNTIYF.

The chain recombines TRBV4-2 with TRBJ2-5; D is unresolved. Deletions cut 0 bases from V and 3 bases from J, with 14 bases between. CDR1 is LGHNA and CDR2 is YNFKEQ in the germline V gene. CDR3 length: 16 amino acids. CDR3: CASSQDLEQREETQYF. The CDR3 nucleotides are TGTGCCAGCAGCCAAGATCTCGAACAGAGAGAAGAGACCCAGTACTTC.

The chain combines TRBV5-1 with TRBJ1-1; TRBD1 matches 8 bases. Germline V gene lookup returns CDR1 SGHRS and CDR2 YFSETQ. After removal of 0 bases from V and 3 bases from J, the junction contained 1 base not matched to a gene. The CDR3 is 14 amino acids. As DNA, the CDR3 is TGCGCCAGCAGCTTGGACAGGGGGGACACTGAAGCTTTCTTT. This sequence encodes CASSLDRGDTEAFF.

This sequence joins TRBV2 and TRBJ2-7; possible D gene TRBD1, 5 bases. V lost 6 bases to trimming and J lost 2 bases, with 11 bases between them. CDR1 is SNHLY, CDR2 FYNNEI, per germline. The CDR3 length is 13 residues. CDR3 residues: CASRSTGTYEQYF. As DNA, the CDR3 is TGTGCCAGCAGGAGTACAGGAACCTACGAGCAGTACTTC.

The chain employs TRBV4-1 and TRBJ1-3, with 7 bases that match TRBD1. The CDR3 has 14 amino acids. J lost 4 bases, V lost 4 bases, and 4 bases had no gene match. Germline V gene sequence: CDR1 MGHRA, CDR2 YSYEKL. CDR3 in amino acids: CASSRGQLGNTIYF. The CDR3 DNA follows: TGCGCCAGCAGCCGGGGACAGCTCGGAAACACCATATATTTT.

The DNA of the CDR3 is TGTGCCAGCAGTGTGACAGTTCGGGAAAAACTGTTTTTT. Translation gives CASSVTVREKLFF. This chain joins TRBV12-3 or TRBV12-4 and TRBJ1-4, with D possibly matching TRBD1 (5 bases). This CDR3 has 13 amino acids. Trimming cost V 5 bases and J 8 bases, with 12 bases left between them.

The chain uses TRBV11-1 and TRBJ1-1; D is ambiguous. Germline CDR1 SGHAT, CDR2 FQDESV (reference sequence). This CDR3 has 13 residues. Trimming stripped 2 bases from V and 4 bases from J, with 8 bases between. The CDR3 coding sequence is TGTGCCAGCAGCTTATCCCTGAGCACTGAAGCTTTCTTT. This gives the protein CASSLSLSTEAFF.

The chain has TRBV27 and TRBJ2-5; 11 nucleotides align to TRBD2. J was trimmed by 5 bases and V by 5 bases; bases with no gene match: 13. Germline lookup yields CDR1 MNHEY and CDR2 SMNVEV (reference sequence). The CDR3 loop spans 17 amino acids. The CDR3 is CASSHYMTSGVYETQYF. The CDR3 DNA sequence: TGTGCCAGCAGTCACTACATGACTAGCGGGGTTTACGAGACCCAGTACTTC.

J is TRBJ2-1 and V is TRBV7-8, with 9 bases identical to TRBD2. The CDR3 has 17 residues. Germline assignment: CDR1 SGHVS and CDR2 FQNEAQ. After removal of 5 bases from V and 0 bases from J, the junction contained 8 bases not matched to a gene. The CDR3 is CASSPSGVLSSYNEQFF. As DNA, the CDR3 is TGTGCCAGCAGCCCTAGCGGGGTTCTAAGCTCCTACAATGAGCAGTTCTTC.

The rearrangement uses TRBV27 and TRBJ1-1; tentative D call: TRBD1 (5 bases). V was shortened by 3 bases and J by 3 bases, with 8 bases between the two germline ends. This CDR3 has 13 amino acids. Germline V gene lookup returns CDR1 MNHEY and CDR2 SMNVEV (reference sequence). DNA of the CDR3: TGTGCCAGCAGTTTGTCAGGGTACACTGAAGCTTTCTTT. Amino acid sequence: CASSLSGYTEAFF.